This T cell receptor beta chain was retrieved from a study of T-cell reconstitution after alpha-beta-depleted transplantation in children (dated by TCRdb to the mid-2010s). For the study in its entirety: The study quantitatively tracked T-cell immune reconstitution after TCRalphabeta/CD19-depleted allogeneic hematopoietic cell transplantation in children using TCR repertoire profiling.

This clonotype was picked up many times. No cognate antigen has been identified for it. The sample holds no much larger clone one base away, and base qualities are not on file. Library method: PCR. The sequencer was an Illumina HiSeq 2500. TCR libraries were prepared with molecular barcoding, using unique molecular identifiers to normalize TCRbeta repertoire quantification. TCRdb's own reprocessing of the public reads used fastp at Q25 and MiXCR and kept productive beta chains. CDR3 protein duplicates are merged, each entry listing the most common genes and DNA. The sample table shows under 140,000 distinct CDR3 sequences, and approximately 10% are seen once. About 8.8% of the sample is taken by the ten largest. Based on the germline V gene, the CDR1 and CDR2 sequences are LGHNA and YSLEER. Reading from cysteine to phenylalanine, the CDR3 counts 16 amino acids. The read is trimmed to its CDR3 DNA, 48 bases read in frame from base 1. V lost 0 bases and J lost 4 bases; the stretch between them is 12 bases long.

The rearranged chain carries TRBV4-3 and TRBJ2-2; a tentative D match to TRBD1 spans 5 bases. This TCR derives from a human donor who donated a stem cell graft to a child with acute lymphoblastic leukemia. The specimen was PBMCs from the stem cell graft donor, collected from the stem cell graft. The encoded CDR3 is CASSQDRTSSTGELFF. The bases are TGCGCCAGCAGCCAAGATCGGACATCAAGCACCGGGGAGCTGTTTTTT.